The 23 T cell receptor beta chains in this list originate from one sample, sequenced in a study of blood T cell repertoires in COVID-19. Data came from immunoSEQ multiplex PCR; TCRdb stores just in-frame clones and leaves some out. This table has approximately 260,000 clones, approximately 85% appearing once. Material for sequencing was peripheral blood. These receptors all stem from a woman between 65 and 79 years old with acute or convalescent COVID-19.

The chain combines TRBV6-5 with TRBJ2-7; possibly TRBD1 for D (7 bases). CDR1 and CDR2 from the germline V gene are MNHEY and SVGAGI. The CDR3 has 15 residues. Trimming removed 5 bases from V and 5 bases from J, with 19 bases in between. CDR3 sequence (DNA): TGTGCCAGCAGTCCCCCCCCCGCAGGGGGGCACGAGCAGTACTTC. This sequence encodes CASSPPPAGGHEQYF.

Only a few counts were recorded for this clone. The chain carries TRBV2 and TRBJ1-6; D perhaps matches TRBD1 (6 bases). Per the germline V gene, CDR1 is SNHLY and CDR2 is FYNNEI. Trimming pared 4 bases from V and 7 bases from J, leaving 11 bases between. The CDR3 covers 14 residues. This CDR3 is CASSGERGNSPLHF. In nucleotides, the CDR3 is TGTGCCAGCAGTGGGGAAAGGGGGAATTCACCCCTCCACTTT.

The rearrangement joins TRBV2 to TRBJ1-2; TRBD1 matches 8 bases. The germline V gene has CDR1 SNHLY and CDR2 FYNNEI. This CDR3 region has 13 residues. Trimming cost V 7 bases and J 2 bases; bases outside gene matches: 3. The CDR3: CASTRTGNYGYTF. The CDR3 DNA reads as TGTGCCAGCACCCGGACAGGGAACTATGGCTACACCTTC.

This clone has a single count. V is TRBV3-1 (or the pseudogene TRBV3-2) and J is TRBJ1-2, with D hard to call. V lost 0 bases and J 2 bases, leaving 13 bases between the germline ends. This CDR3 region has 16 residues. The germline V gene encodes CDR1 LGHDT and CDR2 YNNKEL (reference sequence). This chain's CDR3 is CASSQDYSGLNYGYTF. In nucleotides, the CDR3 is TGTGCCAGCAGCCAAGACTATTCGGGATTAAACTATGGCTACACCTTC.

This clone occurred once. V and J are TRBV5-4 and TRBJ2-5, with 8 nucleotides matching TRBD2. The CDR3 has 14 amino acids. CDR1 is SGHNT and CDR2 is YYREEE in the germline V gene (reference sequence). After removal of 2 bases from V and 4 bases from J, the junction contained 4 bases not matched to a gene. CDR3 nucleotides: TGTGCCAGCAGCTTAGCGGGGGTGGGAGAGACCCAGTACTTC. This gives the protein CASSLAGVGETQYF.

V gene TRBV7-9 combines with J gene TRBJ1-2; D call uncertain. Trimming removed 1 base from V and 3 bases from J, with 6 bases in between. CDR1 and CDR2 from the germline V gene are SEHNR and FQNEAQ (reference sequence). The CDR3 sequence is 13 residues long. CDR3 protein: CASSLDSYYGYTF. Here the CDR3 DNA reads TGTGCCAGCAGCTTAGACAGTTACTATGGCTACACCTTC.

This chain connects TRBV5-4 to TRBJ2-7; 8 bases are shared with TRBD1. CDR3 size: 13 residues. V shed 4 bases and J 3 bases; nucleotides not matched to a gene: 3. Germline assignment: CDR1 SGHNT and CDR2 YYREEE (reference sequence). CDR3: CASSTDRGYEQYF. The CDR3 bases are TGTGCCAGCAGCACCGACAGGGGCTACGAGCAGTACTTC. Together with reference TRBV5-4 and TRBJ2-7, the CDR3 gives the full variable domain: ETGVTQSPTHLIKTRGQQVTLRCSSQSGHNTVSWYQQALGQGPQFIFQYYREEENGRGNFPPRFSGLQFPNYSSELNVNALELDDSALYLCASSTDRGYEQYFGPGTRLTVT.

CDR3 DNA sequence: TGTGCTAGTGGTTCAACCTACACAGATACGCAGTATTTT. It yields the protein CASGSTYTDTQYF. J is TRBJ2-3 and V is TRBV12-5; D gene uncertain. The CDR3 loop spans 13 amino acids. Looked up from germline, CDR1 is LGHNT and CDR2 is FRNRAP. Trimming took off 4 bases at V and 2 bases at J, with 7 bases between the two ends. Using reference TRBV12-5 and TRBJ2-3 for the parts outside the CDR3, the full variable domain is DARVTQTPRHKVTEMGQEVTMRCQPILGHNTVFWYRQTMMQGLELLAYFRNRAPLDDSGMPKDRFSAEMPDATLATLKIQPSEPRDSAVYFCASGSTYTDTQYFGPGTRLTVL.

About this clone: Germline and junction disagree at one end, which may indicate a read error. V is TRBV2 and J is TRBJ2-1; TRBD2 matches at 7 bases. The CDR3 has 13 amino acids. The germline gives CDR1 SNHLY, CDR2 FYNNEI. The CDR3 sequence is CASTGYLSDRGVF. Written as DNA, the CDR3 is TGTGCCAGCACAGGTTACCTCTCGGACCGGGGGGTCTTC.

The CDR3 bases are TGTGCCAGCTCACCCGGGTACGAGCAGTACTTC. It encodes CASSPGYEQYF. This chain links TRBV18 with TRBJ2-7; no clear D. The germline V gene has CDR1 KGHSH and CDR2 LQKENI. This CDR3 is built from 11 residues. The V end was cut by 3 bases, the J end by 4 bases, with 4 bases between. The entire variable domain, with the rest obtained from reference TRBV18 and TRBJ2-7, is as follows: NAGVMQNPRHLVRRRGQEARLRCSPMKGHSHVYWYRQLPEEGLKFMVYLQKENIIDESGMPKERFSAEFPKEGPSILRIQQVVRGDSAAYFCASSPGYEQYFGPGTRLTVT.

CDR3 DNA: TGTGCCAGCAGCCAAGCAACAGTCGCGGGGGGGCGGGAAACGCAGTATTTT. It specifies CASSQATVAGGRETQYF. The chain carries TRBV4-2 and TRBJ2-3, with 9 bases that match TRBD2. The V gene end was trimmed by 1 base and the J gene end by 9 bases; junction bases not matched to a gene: 14. Germline CDR1 reads LGHNA; CDR2 reads YNFKEQ. CDR3 size: 17 residues.

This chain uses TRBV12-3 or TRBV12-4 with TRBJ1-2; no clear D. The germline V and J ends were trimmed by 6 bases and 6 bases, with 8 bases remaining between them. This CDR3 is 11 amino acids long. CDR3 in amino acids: CASSLQHGYTF. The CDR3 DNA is TGTGCCAGCAGCCTACAGCATGGCTACACCTTC.

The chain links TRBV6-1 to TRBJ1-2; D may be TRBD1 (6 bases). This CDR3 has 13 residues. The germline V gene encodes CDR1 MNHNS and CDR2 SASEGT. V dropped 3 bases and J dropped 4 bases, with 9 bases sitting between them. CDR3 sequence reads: CASSETGAYGYTF. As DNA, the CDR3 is TGTGCCAGCAGTGAGACAGGAGCCTATGGCTACACCTTC.

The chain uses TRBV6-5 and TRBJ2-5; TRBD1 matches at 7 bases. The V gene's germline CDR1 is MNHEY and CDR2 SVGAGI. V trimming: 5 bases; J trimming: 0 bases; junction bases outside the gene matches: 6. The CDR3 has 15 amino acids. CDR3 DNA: TGTGCCAGCAGTCCACGGACAGGCTACCAAGAGACCCAGTACTTC. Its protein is CASSPRTGYQETQYF.

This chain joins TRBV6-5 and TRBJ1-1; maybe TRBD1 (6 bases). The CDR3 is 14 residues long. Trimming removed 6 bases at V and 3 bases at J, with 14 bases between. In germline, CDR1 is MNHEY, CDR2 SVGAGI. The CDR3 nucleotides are TGTGCCAGCAGCTTACAGGGAGGGGACACTGAAGCTTTCTTT. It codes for CASSLQGGDTEAFF.

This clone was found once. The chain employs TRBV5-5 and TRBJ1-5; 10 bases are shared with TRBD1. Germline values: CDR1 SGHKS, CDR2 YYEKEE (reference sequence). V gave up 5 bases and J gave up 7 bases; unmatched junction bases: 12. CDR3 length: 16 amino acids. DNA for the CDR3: TGTGCCAGCAGTGAACAACCGGGACAGGGGAACCAGCCCCAGCATTTT. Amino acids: CASSEQPGQGNQPQHF.

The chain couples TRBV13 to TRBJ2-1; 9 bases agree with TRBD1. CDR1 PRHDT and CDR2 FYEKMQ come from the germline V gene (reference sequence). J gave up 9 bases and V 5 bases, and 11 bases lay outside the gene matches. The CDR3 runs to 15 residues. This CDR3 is CASSLGQGRGVEQFF. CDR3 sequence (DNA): TGTGCCAGCAGCCTCGGACAGGGGAGAGGGGTTGAGCAGTTCTTC.

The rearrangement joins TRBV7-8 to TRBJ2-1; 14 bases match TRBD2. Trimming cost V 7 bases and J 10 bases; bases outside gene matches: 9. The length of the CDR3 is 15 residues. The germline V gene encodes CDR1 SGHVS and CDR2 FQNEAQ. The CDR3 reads CASNPGTSGGGEQFF. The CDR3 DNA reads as TGTGCCAGCAACCCCGGGACTAGCGGGGGTGGGGAGCAGTTCTTC.

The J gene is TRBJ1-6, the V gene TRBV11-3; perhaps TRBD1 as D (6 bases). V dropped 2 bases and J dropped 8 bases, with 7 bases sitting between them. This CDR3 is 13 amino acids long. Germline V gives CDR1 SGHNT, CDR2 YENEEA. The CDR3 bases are TGTGCCAGCAGCTTACAGGGGCATTCACCCCTCCACTTT. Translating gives CASSLQGHSPLHF.

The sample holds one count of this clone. The CDR3 is CASGLVSGAHTEAFF. Written as DNA, the CDR3 is TGTGCTAGTGGTTTGGTAAGCGGGGCTCACACTGAAGCTTTCTTT. V gene TRBV12-5 combines with J gene TRBJ1-1; perhaps TRBD1 as D (5 bases). The CDR3 consists of 15 residues. The V gene lost 0 bases and the J gene lost 3 bases, with 11 bases spanning the gap. CDR1 is LGHNT and CDR2 is FRNRAP in the germline V gene.

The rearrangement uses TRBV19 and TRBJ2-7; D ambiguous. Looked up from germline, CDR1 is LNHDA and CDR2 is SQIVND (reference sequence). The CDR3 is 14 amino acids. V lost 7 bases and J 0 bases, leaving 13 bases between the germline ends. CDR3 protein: CASTVTASSYEQYF. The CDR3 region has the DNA TGTGCCAGTACCGTCACGGCTAGCTCCTACGAGCAGTACTTC.

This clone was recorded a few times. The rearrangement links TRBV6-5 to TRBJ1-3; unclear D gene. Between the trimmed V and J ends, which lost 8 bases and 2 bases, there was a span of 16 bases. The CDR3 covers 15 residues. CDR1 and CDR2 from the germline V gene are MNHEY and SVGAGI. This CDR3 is CASESDGVPGNTIYF. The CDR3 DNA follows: TGTGCCAGCGAATCAGACGGGGTACCTGGAAACACCATATATTTT.

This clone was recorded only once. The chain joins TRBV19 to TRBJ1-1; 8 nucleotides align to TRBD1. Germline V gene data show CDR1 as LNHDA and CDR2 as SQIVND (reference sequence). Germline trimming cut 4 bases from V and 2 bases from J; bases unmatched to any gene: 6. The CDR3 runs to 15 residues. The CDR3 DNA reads TGTGCCAGTAGTAGCCTCTCAGGGGGCAACACTGAAGCTTTCTTT. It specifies CASSSLSGGNTEAFF.